This T cell receptor (beta chain) was recovered during a study of cytomegalovirus exposure and HLA in healthy donors. Study-level points and caveats: Among the CMV-associated chains, a few were confirmed in vitro as specific for CMV antigens. Information on immune exposure was restricted to one variable (CMV serostatus).

The CDR3 consists of 16 residues. Germline V CDR1 and CDR2: SGHNT, YYREEE (reference sequence). The trim removed 0 bases at V and 5 bases at J, leaving 8 bases unmatched. With regard to this clone: Its target is not known.

PCR involved 60 Vbeta and 13 Jbeta primers. As originally analysed: It was a later analysis that counted roughly 79 million unique TCR beta chains, of which about 10 million were shared. Data came from immunoSEQ multiplex PCR; TCRdb stores just in-frame clones and leaves some out. V, J and clone size derive from that table, while D and trimming were established from the DNA sequence. The data show 200,000 to 300,000 clones, with over 80% seen just once and around 5% held by the top ten. Sequenced: PBMCs. The receptor comes from a woman between 40 and 55 years old in good health and CMV-seropositive. This chain connects TRBV5-4 to TRBJ1-2; TRBD1 matches at 9 bases. The CDR3 loop reads CASSLGWGGQGYGYTF. The CDR3 DNA is TGTGCCAGCAGCTTGGGGTGGGGGGGACAGGGTTATGGCTACACCTTC.